This TCR beta chain was identified during a study of OX40 agonist ivuxolimab in advanced cancers. Whole-study context: Patients with hepatocellular carcinoma, melanoma, renal cell or head and neck cancer made up the dose-escalation patients. Study-wide findings and caveats: Antigen specificity of clonally expanded peripheral T cells was not established.

Trimming removed 1 base at V and 5 bases at J, with 15 bases between. This CDR3 is 16 amino acids long. The germline CDR1 and CDR2 sequences are SGDLS and YYNGEE. For this clone: Its antigen is currently unknown.

The data were produced by immunoSEQ multiplex PCR, yet TCRdb's version contains in-frame clones alone and is incomplete. The repertoire includes tens of thousands of clones, 85% to 90% of them detected once, and around 1.8% sits in the top ten. The source is an adult with an advanced solid tumor such as melanoma, head and neck, liver or kidney cancer. V usage is TRBV9 and J usage is TRBJ1-4; TRBD1 is a possible D gene (5 bases). The input for sequencing was CD4+ or CD8+ T cells sorted from blood, taken in a trial of the OX40 agonist ivuxolimab. CDR3: CASSVTAGTFNEKLFF. In DNA form, the CDR3 reads TGTGCCAGCAGCGTAACCGCCGGGACCTTCAATGAAAAACTGTTTTTT.